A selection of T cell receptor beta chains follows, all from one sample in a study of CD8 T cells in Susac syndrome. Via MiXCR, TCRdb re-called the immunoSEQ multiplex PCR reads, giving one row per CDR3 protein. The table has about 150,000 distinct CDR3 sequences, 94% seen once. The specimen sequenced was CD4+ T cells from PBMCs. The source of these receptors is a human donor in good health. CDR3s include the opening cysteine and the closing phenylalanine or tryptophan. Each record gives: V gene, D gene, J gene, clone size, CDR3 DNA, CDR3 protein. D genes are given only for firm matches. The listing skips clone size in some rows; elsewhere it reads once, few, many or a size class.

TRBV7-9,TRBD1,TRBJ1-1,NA,TGTGCCAGCAGCCCCGCGACAGGGAGGACTGAAGCTTTCTTT,CASSPATGRTEAFF
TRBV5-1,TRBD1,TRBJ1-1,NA,TGCGCCAGCAGCTCCGGGACAGGTGACATGAACACTGAAGCTTTCTTT,CASSSGTGDMNTEAFF
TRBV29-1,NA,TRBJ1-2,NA,TGCAGCGTGGGAGGAGGTCAGGGTCTAGTCTATGGCTACACCTTC,CSVGGGQGLVYGYTF
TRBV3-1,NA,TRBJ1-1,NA,TGTGCCAGCAGCCCTCCGACAGTGAGCACTGAAGCTTTCTTT,CASSPPTVSTEAFF
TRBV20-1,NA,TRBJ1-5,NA,TGCAGTGTCAGTAGGGCAGGCCAGCCCCAGCATTTT,CSVSRAGQPQHF
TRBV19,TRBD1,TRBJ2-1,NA,TGTGCCAGTAGTATGCCCGGGACAGGGAAGAATGAGCAGTTCTTC,CASSMPGTGKNEQFF
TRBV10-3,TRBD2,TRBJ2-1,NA,TGTGCCATCAGTGAGTCGGGACTAGCGGAACACAATGAGCAGTTCTTC,CAISESGLAEHNEQFF
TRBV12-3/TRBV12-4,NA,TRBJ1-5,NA,TGTGCCAGCAGTTATGGAGATCAGCCCCAGCATTTT,CASSYGDQPQHF
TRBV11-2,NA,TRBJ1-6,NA,TGTGCCAGCAGCTTCCGGGGGCAGCGGGATTCACCCCTCCACTTT,CASSFRGQRDSPLHF
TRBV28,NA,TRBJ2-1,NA,TGTGCCAGCAGTTTTTTAAGGGGCTGGGTTAATGAGCAGTTCTTC,CASSFLRGWVNEQFF
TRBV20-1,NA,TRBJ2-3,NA,TGCAGTGCCCGTCCACAAACTAGCACAGATACGCAGTATTTT,CSARPQTSTDTQYF
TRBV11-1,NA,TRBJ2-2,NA,TGTGCCAGCAGCTTTAGAGGTTACGGGGAGCTGTTTTTT,CASSFRGYGELFF
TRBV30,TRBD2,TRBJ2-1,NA,TGTGCCTGGAAACAGACTAGCGGGACGGTCACCTACAATGAGCAGTTCTTC,CAWKQTSGTVTYNEQFF
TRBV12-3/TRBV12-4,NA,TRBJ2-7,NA,TGTGCCAGCAGTCTCCGATGGTCCAAATCCTACGAGCAGTACTTC,CASSLRWSKSYEQYF
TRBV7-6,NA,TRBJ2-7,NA,TGTGCCAGCAGCCCCGGGCCCCTTCTCTCCTACGAGCAGTACTTC,CASSPGPLLSYEQYF
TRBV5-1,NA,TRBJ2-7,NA,TGCGCCAGCAGATTAGACAGTTTCGGCGAGCAGTACTTC,CASRLDSFGEQYF
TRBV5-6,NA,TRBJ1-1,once,TGTGCCAGCAGCTTGGGGGTCAGGGAAGACACTGAAGCTTTCTTT,CASSLGVREDTEAFF
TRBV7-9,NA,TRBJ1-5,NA,TGTGCCAGCAGCTCCGACAGATTCCATCAGCCCCAGCATTTT,CASSSDRFHQPQHF
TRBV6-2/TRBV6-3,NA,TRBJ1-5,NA,TGTGCCAGCAGCCTTCCTATTCAGCCCCAGCATTTT,CASSLPIQPQHF
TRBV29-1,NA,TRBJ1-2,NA,TGCAGCGTTTCTGGAACGGCCTATGGCTACACCTTC,CSVSGTAYGYTF
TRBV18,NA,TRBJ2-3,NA,TGTGCCAGCTCCCCAGGGGGCACAGATACGCAGTATTTT,CASSPGGTDTQYF
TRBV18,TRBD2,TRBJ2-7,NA,TGTGCCAGCGAACCGGGGGGAGGCCACTCCTACGAGCAGTACTTC,CASEPGGGHSYEQYF
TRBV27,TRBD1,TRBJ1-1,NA,TGTGCCACCCAGAGACAGGGGGCGAGGACTGAAGCTTTCTTT,CATQRQGARTEAFF
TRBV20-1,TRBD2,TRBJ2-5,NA,TGCAGTGCTAGAGATCAGGCTAGCGGGGCTCAAGAGACCCAGTACTTC,CSARDQASGAQETQYF
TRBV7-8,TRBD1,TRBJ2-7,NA,TGTGCCAGCAGCCTAGGGGGACAGGGTCCCTACGAGCAGTACTTC,CASSLGGQGPYEQYF
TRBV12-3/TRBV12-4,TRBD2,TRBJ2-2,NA,TGTGCCAGCAGGTTACTAGCGGGAGGGCCCGGGGAGCTGTTTTTT,CASRLLAGGPGELFF
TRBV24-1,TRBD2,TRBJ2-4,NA,TGTGCCACCAGTGCCCCGGGGGGTTTGGGAAACATTCAGTACTTC,CATSAPGGLGNIQYF
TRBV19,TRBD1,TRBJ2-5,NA,TGTGCCAGTTCCGGGACAGAGAACTTCTACCAAGAGACCCAGTACTTC,CASSGTENFYQETQYF
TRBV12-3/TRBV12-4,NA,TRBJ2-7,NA,TGTGCCAGCAGTTTATCGGGGGTTTCCTACGAGCAGTACTTC,CASSLSGVSYEQYF
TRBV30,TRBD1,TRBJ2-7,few,TGTGCCTGGGCTACAGGGGACGTATACGAGCAGTACTTC,CAWATGDVYEQYF
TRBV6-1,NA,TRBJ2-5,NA,TGTGCCAGCACGTGGACCCCGGTGACCCAGTACTTC,CASTWTPVTQYF
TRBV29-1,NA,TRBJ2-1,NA,TGCAGCGCCCGGGACCCCTCTTACAATGAGCAGTTCTTC,CSARDPSYNEQFF
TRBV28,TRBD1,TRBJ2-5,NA,TGTGCCAGCAGATACCTACAGGGGGCCGGGGAGACCCAGTACTTC,CASRYLQGAGETQYF
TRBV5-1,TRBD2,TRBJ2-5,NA,TGCGCCAGCAGACCGGCCCCTACTAGCGTACAAGAGACCCAGTACTTC,CASRPAPTSVQETQYF
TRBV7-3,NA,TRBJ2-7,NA,TGTGCCAGCAGCTTAGCGGGGAGTACCTACGAGCAGTACTTC,CASSLAGSTYEQYF
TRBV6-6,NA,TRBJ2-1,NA,TGTGCCAGCAGCCCGGACACCTGGAGGCGTGAGCAGTTCTTC,CASSPDTWRREQFF
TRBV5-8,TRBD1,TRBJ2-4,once,TGTGCCAGCAGCTTGGTGGGACAGGGTTTGGGCATTCAGTACTTC,CASSLVGQGLGIQYF
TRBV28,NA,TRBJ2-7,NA,TGTGCCAGCAGACCGGAGAATAGGGACGAGCAGTACTTC,CASRPENRDEQYF
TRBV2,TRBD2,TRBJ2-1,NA,TGTGCCAGCAGTGCTGGACTAGCGGGAGCCCTTTTGAATGAGCAGTTCTTC,CASSAGLAGALLNEQFF
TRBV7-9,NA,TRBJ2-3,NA,TGTGCCAGCAGCTTAGGCGCCAGCGCTGGTAATACGCAGTATTTT,CASSLGASAGNTQYF
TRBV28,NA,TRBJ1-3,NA,TGTGCCAGCAGTTTTCGGGGGACTGGAAACACCATATATTTT,CASSFRGTGNTIYF
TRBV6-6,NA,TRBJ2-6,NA,TGTGCCAGCAGTTACCAGGGCTCTGGGGCCAACGTCCTGACTTTC,CASSYQGSGANVLTF
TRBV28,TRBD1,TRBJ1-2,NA,TGTGCCAGCAGTTCCCCGGGACAGGGGGCGGTTGGCTACACCTTC,CASSSPGQGAVGYTF
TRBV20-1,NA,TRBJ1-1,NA,TGCAGTGCCCGCGGACACATGAACACTGAAGCTTTCTTT,CSARGHMNTEAFF
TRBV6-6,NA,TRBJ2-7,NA,TGTGCCAGCAGTTACGGTGTCGGCTACGAGCAGTACTTC,CASSYGVGYEQYF
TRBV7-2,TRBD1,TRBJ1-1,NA,TGTGCCAGCAGCTTCACCGGGACAGGGGCGACTGAAGCTTTCTTT,CASSFTGTGATEAFF
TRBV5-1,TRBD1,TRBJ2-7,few,TGCGCCAGCAGCCCGGGACAGGGGATCGAGCAGTACTTC,CASSPGQGIEQYF
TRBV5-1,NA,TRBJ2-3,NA,TGCGCCAGCAGCTTAACAGGGTCGTTAGATACGCAGTATTTT,CASSLTGSLDTQYF
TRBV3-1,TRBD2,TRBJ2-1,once,TGTGCCAGCAGCCAAGGCCCTAGCGGGAGAGGGAGCTCCTACAATGAGCAGTTCTTC,CASSQGPSGRGSSYNEQFF